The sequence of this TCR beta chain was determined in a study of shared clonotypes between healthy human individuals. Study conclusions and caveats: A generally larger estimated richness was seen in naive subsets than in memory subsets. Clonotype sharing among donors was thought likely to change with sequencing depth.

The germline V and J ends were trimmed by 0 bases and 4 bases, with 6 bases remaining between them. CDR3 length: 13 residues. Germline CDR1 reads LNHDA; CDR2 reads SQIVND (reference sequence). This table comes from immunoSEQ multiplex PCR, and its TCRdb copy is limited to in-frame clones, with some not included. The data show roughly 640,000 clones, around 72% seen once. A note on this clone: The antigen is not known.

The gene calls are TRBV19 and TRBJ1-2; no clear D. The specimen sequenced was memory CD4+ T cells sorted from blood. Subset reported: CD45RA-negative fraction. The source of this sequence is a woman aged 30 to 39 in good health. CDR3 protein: CASSIDPFYGYTF. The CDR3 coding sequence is TGTGCCAGTAGTATAGACCCATTCTATGGCTACACCTTC. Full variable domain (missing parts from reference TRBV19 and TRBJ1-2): DGGITQSPKYLFRKEGQNVTLSCEQNLNHDAMYWYRQDPGQGLRLIYYSQIVNDFQKGDIAEGYSVSREKKESFPLTVTSAQKNPTAFYLCASSIDPFYGYTFGSGTRLTVV.